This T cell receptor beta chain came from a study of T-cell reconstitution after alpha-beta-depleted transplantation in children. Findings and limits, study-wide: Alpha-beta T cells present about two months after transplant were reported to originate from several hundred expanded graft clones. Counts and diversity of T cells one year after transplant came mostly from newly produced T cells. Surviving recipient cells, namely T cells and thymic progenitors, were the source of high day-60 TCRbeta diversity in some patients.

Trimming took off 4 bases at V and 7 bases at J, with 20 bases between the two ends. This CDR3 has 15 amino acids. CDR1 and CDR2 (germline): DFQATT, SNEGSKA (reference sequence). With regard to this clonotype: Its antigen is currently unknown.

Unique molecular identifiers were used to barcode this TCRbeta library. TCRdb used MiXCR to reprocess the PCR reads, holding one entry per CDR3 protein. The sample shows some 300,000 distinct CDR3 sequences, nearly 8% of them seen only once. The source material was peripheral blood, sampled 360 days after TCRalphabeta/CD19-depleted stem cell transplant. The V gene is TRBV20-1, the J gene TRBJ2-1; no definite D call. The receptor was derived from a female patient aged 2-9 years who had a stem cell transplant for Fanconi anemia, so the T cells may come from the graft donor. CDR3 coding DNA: TGCAGTGCTAATTCCCCCCTTCCCTCCCGGAATGAGCAGTTCTTC. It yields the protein CSANSPLPSRNEQFF.